The sample holds a few counts of the clone carrying this TCR beta chain. The antigen remains undetermined. Via MiXCR, TCRdb re-called the 5' RACE reads, giving one row per CDR3 protein. Found here are fewer than 150,000 distinct CDR3 sequences, approximately 15% of them singletons; the top ten hold about 5.2%. This entry is derived from a study of T-cell memory formation after mild COVID-19. Regarding the study as a whole: Contracting clones from day 15 to 85 had balanced CD4/CD8; later expanders favoured CD4+. The appearance of some responding clones in pre-infection memory suggested that cross-reactive memory joined.

Germline CDR1 SGHRS, CDR2 YFSETQ. V was pared by 7 bases and J by 1 base, with 11 bases between. The CDR3 has 14 amino acids. Sequenced input: PBMCs or a T cell subset sorted from them (not recorded which). The receptor's source is a man aged 18 to 30 who had mild COVID-19 (a few samples of this study predate the infection). Cell type and time point are not known. The rearrangement joins TRBV5-1 to TRBJ2-2; D possibly corresponds to TRBD2 (5 bases). For the CDR3, the DNA is TGCGCCAGCTTTGCGGGCTTGAACACCGGGGAGCTGTTTTTT. Encoded protein: CASFAGLNTGELFF.